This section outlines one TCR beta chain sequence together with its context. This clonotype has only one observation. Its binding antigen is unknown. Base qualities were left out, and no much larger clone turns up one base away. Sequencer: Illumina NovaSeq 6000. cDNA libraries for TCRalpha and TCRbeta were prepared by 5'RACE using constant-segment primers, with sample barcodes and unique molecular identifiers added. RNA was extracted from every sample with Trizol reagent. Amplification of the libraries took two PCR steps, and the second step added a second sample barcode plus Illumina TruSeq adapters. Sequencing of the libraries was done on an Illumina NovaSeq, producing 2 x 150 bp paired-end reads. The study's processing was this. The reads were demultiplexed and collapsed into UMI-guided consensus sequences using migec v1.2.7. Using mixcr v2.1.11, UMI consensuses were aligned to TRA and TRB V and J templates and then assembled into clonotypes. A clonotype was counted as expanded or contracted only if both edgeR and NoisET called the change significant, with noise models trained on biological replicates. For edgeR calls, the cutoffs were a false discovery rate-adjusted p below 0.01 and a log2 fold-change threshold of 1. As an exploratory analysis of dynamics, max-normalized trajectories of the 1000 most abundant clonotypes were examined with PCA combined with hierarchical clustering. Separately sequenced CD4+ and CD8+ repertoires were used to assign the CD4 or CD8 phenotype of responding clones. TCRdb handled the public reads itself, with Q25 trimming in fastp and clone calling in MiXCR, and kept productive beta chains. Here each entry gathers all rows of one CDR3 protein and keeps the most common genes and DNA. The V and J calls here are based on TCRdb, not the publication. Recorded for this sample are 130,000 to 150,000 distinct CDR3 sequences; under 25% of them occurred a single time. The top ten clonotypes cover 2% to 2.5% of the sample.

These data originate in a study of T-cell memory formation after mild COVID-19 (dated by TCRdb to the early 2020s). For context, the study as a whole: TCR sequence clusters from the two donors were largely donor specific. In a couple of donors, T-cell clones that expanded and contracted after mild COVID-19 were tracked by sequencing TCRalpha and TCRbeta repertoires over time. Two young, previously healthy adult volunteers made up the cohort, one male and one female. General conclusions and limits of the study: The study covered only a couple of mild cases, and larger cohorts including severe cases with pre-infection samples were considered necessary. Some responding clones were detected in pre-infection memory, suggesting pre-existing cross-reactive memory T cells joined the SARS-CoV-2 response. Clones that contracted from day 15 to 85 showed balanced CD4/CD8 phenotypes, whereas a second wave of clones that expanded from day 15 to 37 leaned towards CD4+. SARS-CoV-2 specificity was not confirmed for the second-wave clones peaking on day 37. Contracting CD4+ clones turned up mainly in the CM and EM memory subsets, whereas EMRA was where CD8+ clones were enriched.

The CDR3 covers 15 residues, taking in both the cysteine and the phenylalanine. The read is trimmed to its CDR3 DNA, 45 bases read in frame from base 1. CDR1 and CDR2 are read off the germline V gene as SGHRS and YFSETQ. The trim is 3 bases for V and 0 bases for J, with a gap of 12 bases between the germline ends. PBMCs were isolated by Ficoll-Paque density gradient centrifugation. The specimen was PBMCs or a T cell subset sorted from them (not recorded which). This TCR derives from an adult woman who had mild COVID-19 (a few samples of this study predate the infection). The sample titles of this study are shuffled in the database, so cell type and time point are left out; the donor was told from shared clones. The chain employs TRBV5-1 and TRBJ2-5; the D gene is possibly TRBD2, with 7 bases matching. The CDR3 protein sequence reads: CASSWGGGHQETQYF. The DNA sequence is TGCGCCAGCAGCTGGGGAGGGGGACACCAAGAGACCCAGTACTTC.